The rows below give T cell receptor beta chains drawn from one sample of a study of blood T cell repertoires in COVID-19. Assay: immunoSEQ multiplex PCR; the TCRdb copy retains only in-frame clones and omits some. The data show about 91,000 clones, 75% to 85% seen once. Material for sequencing was peripheral blood. Receptors originate from a man aged 70-80 years with acute or convalescent COVID-19. The CDR3 runs from the conserved cysteine through the conserved F or W. The order of the fields is D gene, V gene, J gene, clone size, CDR3 protein, CDR3 DNA. A D gene is named only where the DNA matches it firmly. The size entry is marked missing in some rows and otherwise reads once, few, many or a size class.

D: .
V: TRBV5-8
J: TRBJ2-3
size: .
CDR3: CASSSRRGTDTQYF
DNA: TGTGCCAGCAGCTCCCGGAGGGGCACAGATACGCAGTATTTT

D: .
V: TRBV14
J: TRBJ2-7
size: .
CDR3: CASSPLSSSALYEQYF
DNA: TGTGCCAGCAGCCCACTGTCCTCCAGCGCGCTATACGAGCAGTACTTC

D: .
V: TRBV2
J: TRBJ2-1
size: few
CDR3: CASKREINNEQFF
DNA: TGTGCCAGCAAACGGGAGATCAACAATGAGCAGTTCTTC

D: .
V: TRBV6-2/TRBV6-3
J: TRBJ2-2
size: few
CDR3: CASSYSSRVTGELFF
DNA: TGTGCCAGCAGTTACTCGAGCCGGGTCACCGGGGAGCTGTTTTTT

D: TRBD1
V: TRBV7-6
J: TRBJ1-5
size: .
CDR3: CASSTGGTHQPQHF
DNA: TGTGCCAGCAGCACAGGGGGGACTCATCAGCCCCAGCATTTT

D: .
V: TRBV30
J: TRBJ1-3
size: .
CDR3: CAWTTGHSGNTIYF
DNA: TGTGCCTGGACCACAGGACACTCTGGAAACACCATATATTTT

D: .
V: TRBV5-8
J: TRBJ1-6
size: .
CDR3: CASSLLNSPLHF
DNA: TGTGCCAGCAGCTTATTAAATTCACCCCTCCACTTT

D: .
V: TRBV29-1
J: TRBJ2-4
size: once
CDR3: CSVRENIQYF
DNA: TGCAGCGTTCGCGAAAACATTCAGTACTTC

D: TRBD2
V: TRBV3-1/TRBV3-2
J: TRBJ2-1
size: .
CDR3: CASSQESGRVREQFF
DNA: TGTGCCAGCAGCCAAGAGAGCGGGAGGGTCCGCGAGCAGTTCTTC

D: TRBD1
V: TRBV18
J: TRBJ1-2
size: .
CDR3: CASSKGQGNGYTF
DNA: TGTGCCAGCTCAAAGGGACAGGGGAATGGCTACACCTTC

D: .
V: TRBV5-1
J: TRBJ1-4
size: .
CDR3: CASSLAGGGRGPNEKLFF
DNA: TGCGCCAGCAGCTTGGCCGGCGGAGGGAGGGGACCTAATGAAAAACTGTTTTTT

D: TRBD2
V: TRBV27
J: TRBJ2-1
size: .
CDR3: CASSPAISGFANEQFF
DNA: TGTGCCAGCAGCCCAGCGATTAGCGGGTTCGCCAATGAGCAGTTCTTC

D: .
V: TRBV3-1/TRBV3-2
J: TRBJ2-7
size: .
CDR3: CASSPPQGSPSPGHRRYEQYF
DNA: TGTGCCAGCAGCCCGCCTCAGGGTAGCCCGTCCCCGGGTCATAGACGTTACGAGCAGTACTTC

D: .
V: TRBV27
J: TRBJ2-6
size: .
CDR3: CASSFQGLGANVLTF
DNA: TGTGCCAGCAGTTTTCAGGGGTTGGGGGCCAACGTCCTGACTTTC